Below are 5 T cell receptor beta chains sequenced from a single sample in a study of cytomegalovirus exposure and HLA in healthy donors. PCR primers comprised 60 Vbeta and 13 Jbeta primers. Generated by immunoSEQ multiplex PCR, the TCRdb table keeps only in-frame clones and is missing some. The table has over 200,000 clones, 70% to 85% seen once; the top ten hold less than 3.5%. The sequencing input was PBMCs. All receptors derive from a woman aged 55-69 years in good health and CMV-seropositive.

This chain joins TRBV21-1 and TRBJ1-3; TRBD1, the D gene given by the table, was not confirmed from the DNA. TRBV21-1 is a pseudogene segment. There are 15 residues in the CDR3. CDR3: CASIPGQGDRNTIYF. The CDR3 DNA reads TGTGCCAGCATCCCAGGACAGGGGGATAGAAACACCATATATTTT.

The rearrangement joins TRBV4-1 to TRBJ2-5; TRBD2 agrees at 8 bases. The CDR3 has 15 amino acids. CDR1 is MGHRA, CDR2 YSYEKL, per germline. With 2 bases clipped from V and 4 bases from J, the junction kept 6 bases outside the gene matches. CDR3 sequence: CASSQSGGPGETQYF. CDR3 nucleotides: TGCGCCAGCAGCCAATCGGGGGGGCCTGGAGAGACCCAGTACTTC.

The chain employs TRBV6-1 and TRBJ2-5; 7 bases match TRBD2. CDR1 and CDR2 from the germline V gene are MNHNS and SASEGT. The CDR3 consists of 13 residues. Losses at the gene ends were 11 bases for V and 3 bases for J; bases not matched to a gene: 9. CDR3 DNA: TGTGCCGGCGCCCTGAGCGGGAAAGAGACCCAGTACTTC. It encodes CAGALSGKETQYF.

The rearrangement joins TRBV6-5 to TRBJ2-7; TRBD2 agrees at 10 bases. This CDR3 has 15 amino acids. Per germline, CDR1 MNHEY and CDR2 SVGAGI. J gave up 0 bases and V 6 bases, and 5 bases lay outside the gene matches. The DNA of the CDR3 is TGTGCCAGCAGGAAACTAGCGGGAAGCTCCTACGAGCAGTACTTC. Translation gives CASRKLAGSSYEQYF.

This chain joins TRBV9 and TRBJ2-1; 9 bases are shared with TRBD2. The length of the CDR3 is 15 residues. Trimming removed 0 bases from V and 3 bases from J; junction bases left unmatched: 1. Germline V gene data show CDR1 as SGDLS and CDR2 as YYNGEE. In nucleotides, the CDR3 is TGTGCCAGCAGCGTAGGCGGGGGGGACTACAATGAGCAGTTCTTC. Protein sequence: CASSVGGGDYNEQFF.